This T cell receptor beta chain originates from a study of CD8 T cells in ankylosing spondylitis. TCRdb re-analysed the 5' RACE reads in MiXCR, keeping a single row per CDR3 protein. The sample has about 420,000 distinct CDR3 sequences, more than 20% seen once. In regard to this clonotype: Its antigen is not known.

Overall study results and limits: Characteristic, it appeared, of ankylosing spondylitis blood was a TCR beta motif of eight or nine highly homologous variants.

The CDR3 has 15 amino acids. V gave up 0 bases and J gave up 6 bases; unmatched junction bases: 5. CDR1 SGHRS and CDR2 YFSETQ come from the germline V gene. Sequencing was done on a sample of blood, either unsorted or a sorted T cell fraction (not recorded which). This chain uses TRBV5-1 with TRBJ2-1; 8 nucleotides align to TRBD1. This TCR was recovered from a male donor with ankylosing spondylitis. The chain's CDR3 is CASSLGTGLPNEQFF. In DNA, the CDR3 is TGCGCCAGCAGCTTGGGGACAGGGTTGCCCAATGAGCAGTTCTTC. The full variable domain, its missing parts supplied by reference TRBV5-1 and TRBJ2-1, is KAGVTQTPRYLIKTRGQQVTLSCSPISGHRSVSWYQQTPGQGLQFLFEYFSETQRNKGNFPGRFSGRQFSNSRSEMNVSTLELGDSALYLCASSLGTGLPNEQFFGPGTRLTVL.